These 3 T cell receptor beta chains share one sample of origin, sequenced in a study of cytomegalovirus exposure and HLA in healthy donors. Use of 60 Vbeta and 13 Jbeta primers characterized the PCR. Generated by immunoSEQ multiplex PCR, the TCRdb table keeps only in-frame clones and is missing some. The sample records 150,000 to 200,000 clones, more than 75% being singletons. Material: PBMCs. These receptors were obtained from a girl under two years old in good health and CMV-seronegative.

The J gene is TRBJ2-2, the V gene TRBV11-2; 9 nucleotides match TRBD1. The J segment lost 4 bases and the V segment lost 2 bases, leaving 8 bases of the junction unmatched. This CDR3 region has 17 residues. Germline values: CDR1 SGHAT, CDR2 FQNNGV. CDR3 sequence reads: CASSLTRGQGGTGELFF. CDR3 nucleotide sequence: TGTGCCAGCAGCTTAACGCGGGGACAGGGTGGCACCGGGGAGCTGTTTTTT.

The J gene is TRBJ2-1, the V gene TRBV7-2; 8 bases align to TRBD2. Germline CDR1 is SGHTA and CDR2 is FQGNSA. This CDR3 spans 15 amino acids. After removal of 2 bases from V and 4 bases from J, the junction contained 4 bases not matched to a gene. DNA for the CDR3: TGTGCCAGCAGCTTAAAGACGGGAGGGTACAATGAGCAGTTCTTC. Encoded protein: CASSLKTGGYNEQFF. The full variable domain, its missing parts supplied by reference TRBV7-2 and TRBJ2-1, is GAGVSQSPSNKVTEKGKDVELRCDPISGHTALYWYRQSLGQGLEFLIYFQGNSAPDKSGLPSDRFSAERTGGSVSTLTIQRTQQEDSAVYLCASSLKTGGYNEQFFGPGTRLTVL.

This chain joins TRBV5-6 and TRBJ2-7; 9 bases fit TRBD1. Trimming removed 6 bases from V and 3 bases from J; junction bases left unmatched: 7. Germline V gene lookup returns CDR1 SGHDT and CDR2 YYEEEE. The CDR3 is 14 amino acids. For the CDR3, the DNA is TGTGCCAGCACCCCCGGGACAGGGATCTACGAGCAGTACTTC. This sequence encodes CASTPGTGIYEQYF.